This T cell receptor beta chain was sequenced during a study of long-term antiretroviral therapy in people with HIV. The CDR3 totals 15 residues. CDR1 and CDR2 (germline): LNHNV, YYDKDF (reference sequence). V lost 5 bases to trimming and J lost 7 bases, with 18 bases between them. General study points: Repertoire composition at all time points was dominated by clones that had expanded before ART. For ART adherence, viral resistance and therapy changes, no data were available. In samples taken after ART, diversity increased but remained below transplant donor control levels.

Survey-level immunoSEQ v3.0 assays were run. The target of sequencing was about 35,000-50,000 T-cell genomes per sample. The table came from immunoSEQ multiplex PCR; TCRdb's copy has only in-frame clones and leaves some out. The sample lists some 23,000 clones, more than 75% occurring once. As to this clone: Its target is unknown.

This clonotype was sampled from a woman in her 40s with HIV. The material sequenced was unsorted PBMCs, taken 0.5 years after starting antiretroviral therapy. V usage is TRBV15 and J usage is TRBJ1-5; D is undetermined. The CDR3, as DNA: TGTGCCACCAGCTCGAGACTGGCCCAGACACAGCCCCAGCATTTT. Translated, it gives CATSSRLAQTQPQHF.